Shown below are 12 T cell receptor beta chains from a single sample sequenced in a study of blood T cells in healthy people across ages. A second about 7 to 11 cycle PCR used barcoded and J-beta primers. TCRdb reprocessed the 5' RACE reads with MiXCR, giving one entry per CDR3 protein. The sample holds roughly 2 million distinct CDR3 sequences; around 48% are singletons and the top ten take 2% to 2.5%. Specimen: blood. The receptors were sampled from a woman between 35 and 50 years old in good health.

The CDR3 spells CASTPPGSGVAGNEQFF. CDR3 coding DNA: TGTGCCAGCACACCTCCGGGGTCGGGGGTCGCGGGGAATGAGCAGTTCTTC. The chain combines TRBV27 with TRBJ2-1; D might be TRBD2 (6 bases). Trimming took 7 bases from V and 7 from J, leaving 26 bases between them. Germline V CDR1 and CDR2: MNHEY, SMNVEV (reference sequence). The CDR3 totals 17 residues.

Notes on this clonotype: The junction differs from germline at one of its ends, possibly a read error. Here the CDR3 DNA reads TGTGCCAGTAGCTTAAATGCGGCCAATGACAATGAGCAGTTCTTC. It translates to CASSLNAANDNEQFF. The chain is built from TRBV11-1 and TRBJ2-1; no firm D call. This CDR3 contains 15 residues. Germline CDR1 SGHAT, CDR2 FQDESV (reference sequence).

V and J are TRBV3-1 and TRBJ2-5; D is ambiguous. This CDR3 has 17 residues. Germline lookup yields CDR1 LGHDT and CDR2 YNNKEL (reference sequence). Trimming shortened V by 4 bases and J by 7 bases, and 25 bases separated the two germline ends. In DNA, the CDR3 is TGTGCCAGCAGCCGTCACCCCTGGTCCCCCCTCAAGCGGACCCAGTACTTC. This encodes CASSRHPWSPLKRTQYF.

This chain links TRBV10-2 with TRBJ2-1; TRBD2 matches 12 bases. The germline V gene has CDR1 WSHSY and CDR2 SAAADI. V lost 2 bases and J lost 6; bases outside the gene matches: 11. This CDR3 has 18 residues. The CDR3 spells CASSEARRTSGAGNEQFF. The CDR3 DNA follows: TGCGCCAGCAGTGAGGCGAGACGGACTAGCGGGGCAGGCAATGAGCAGTTCTTC.

This clonotype showed up just a few times. For the CDR3, the DNA is TGCGCCAGCAGCCAAGTGCTAGGGGGCTCGTCTGGCTACACCTTC. Its translation: CASSQVLGGSSGYTF. V usage is TRBV4-1 and J usage is TRBJ1-2; 7 bases match TRBD1. Germline V gene sequence: CDR1 MGHRA, CDR2 YSYEKL. Trimming at V came to 1 base and at J to 7 bases, leaving 9 bases not matched to a gene. CDR3 size: 15 residues.

This clonotype has more than one count but fewer than ten. The V call is TRBV6-5, the J call TRBJ2-5; 10 nucleotides match TRBD2. Germline V gives CDR1 MNHEY, CDR2 SVGAGI. V gave up 2 bases and J gave up 3 bases; unmatched junction bases: 12. The length of the CDR3 is 18 residues. The CDR3 spells CASSYLARVAGGKETQYF. DNA for the CDR3: TGTGCCAGCAGTTACCTGGCTAGGGTAGCGGGGGGAAAAGAGACCCAGTACTTC.

The chain recombines TRBV15 with TRBJ1-2; TRBD1 is a possible D gene (6 bases). The CDR3 contains 15 residues. Germline V CDR1 and CDR2: LNHNV, YYDKDF (reference sequence). V was clipped by 0 bases and J by 4 bases, with 12 bases between them. This CDR3 is CATSRDLRDIYGYTF. As DNA, the CDR3 is TGTGCCACCAGCAGAGATCTCCGGGACATCTATGGCTACACCTTC. Based on the CDR3 plus reference TRBV15 and TRBJ1-2, the full variable domain is DAMVIQNPRYQVTQFGKPVTLSCSQTLNHNVMYWYQQKSSQAPKLLFHYYDKDFNNEADTPDNFQSRRPNTSFCFLDIRSPGLGDTAMYLCATSRDLRDIYGYTFGSGTRLTVV.

This clonotype came up a few times. CDR3: CATQGGETQYF. Written as DNA, the CDR3 is TGTGCCACCCAGGGAGGAGAGACCCAGTACTTC. The J gene is TRBJ2-5, the V gene TRBV24-1; D is perhaps TRBD2 (6 bases). The V end was cut by 9 bases, the J end by 4 bases, with 8 bases between. The CDR3 length is 11 residues. Germline V gives CDR1 KGHDR, CDR2 SFDVKD.

This clonotype was seen just once. The chain uses TRBV15 and TRBJ1-2; possibly TRBD1 for D (6 bases). This CDR3 is built from 13 residues. CDR1 is LNHNV, CDR2 YYDKDF, per germline (reference sequence). V was cut by 1 base and J by 5 bases, with 8 bases left in between. CDR3 residues: CATSRATGYGYTF. CDR3 sequence (DNA): TGTGCCACCAGCAGAGCAACAGGGTATGGCTACACCTTC.

This clonotype appeared once. The chain combines TRBV6-2 or TRBV6-3 with TRBJ2-1, with 8 bases lining up with TRBD1. CDR1 is MNHEY and CDR2 is SVGEGT in the germline V gene. The CDR3 extends over 15 amino acids. The V and J ends lost 6 bases and 10 bases, in that order; junction bases with no gene match: 14. This CDR3 is CASRTTGGTSYEQFF. The CDR3 DNA reads TGTGCCAGCAGAACTACAGGGGGAACCTCCTACGAGCAGTTCTTC.

This clonotype was counted a single time. The chain recombines TRBV6-2 or TRBV6-3 with TRBJ2-5; 10 bases fit TRBD2. The ends lost 5 bases at V and 10 bases at J; junction bases unmatched: 10. CDR1 and CDR2 from the germline V gene are MNHEY and SVGEGT. CDR3 length equals 14 residues. CDR3 protein: CASSPISGGAVQYF. CDR3 DNA sequence: TGTGCCAGCAGTCCGATCAGCGGGGGGGCGGTCCAGTACTTC.

This chain joins TRBV20-1 and TRBJ1-6, with D uncertain. CDR1 DFQATT and CDR2 SNEGSKA come from the germline V gene (reference sequence). V shed 6 bases and J shed 7 bases, with 10 bases lying between them. This CDR3 is built from 12 residues. Here the CDR3 DNA reads TGCAGTGCCCCCTCGGGGAATTCACCCCTCCACTTT. It specifies CSAPSGNSPLHF.